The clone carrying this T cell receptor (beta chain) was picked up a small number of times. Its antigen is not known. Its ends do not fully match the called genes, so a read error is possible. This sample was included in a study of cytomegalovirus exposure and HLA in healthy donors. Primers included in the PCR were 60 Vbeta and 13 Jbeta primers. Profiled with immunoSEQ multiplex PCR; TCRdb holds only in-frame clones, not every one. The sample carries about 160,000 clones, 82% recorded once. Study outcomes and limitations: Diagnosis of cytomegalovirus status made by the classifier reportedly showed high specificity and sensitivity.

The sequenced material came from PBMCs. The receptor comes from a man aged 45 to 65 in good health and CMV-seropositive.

CDR3 amino acids: CASRYGADTNEKLFF. The CDR3 DNA reads TGTGCCAGCCGTTACGGGGCAGACACTAATGAAAAACTGTTTTTT. This sequence joins TRBV6-5 and TRBJ1-4; D is perhaps TRBD1 (5 bases). This CDR3 is built from 15 residues. Looked up from germline, CDR1 is MNHEY and CDR2 is SVGAGI.